This T cell receptor beta chain was recovered during a study of metastatic and nonmetastatic thyroid tumors. Study-wide context: Both malignant and benign thyroid patients supplied peripheral blood and tumor or nodule tissue samples, across which the repertoires of these patients were then compared. Notes on the study in general: For both blood and tumor, malignant thyroid tumors reportedly showed significantly higher TCR beta diversity than benign nodules did.

In the original workflow: CDR3 differences across clinicopathological groups were used to build a distant-metastasis classifier for papillary thyroid cancer. Via MiXCR, TCRdb re-called the PCR reads. TCRdb assigned the V and J calls; the authors' analysis was not used. Among 5,000 to 6,500 clones listed, over 35% were seen once. Thyroid surgery took place with no prior treatment in any patient. This clone was observed a handful of times. Its antigen is undetermined. Germline CDR1 is DFQATT and CDR2 is SNEGSKA (reference sequence). Trimming removed 4 bases from V and 3 bases from J, with 16 bases in between. This CDR3 spans 15 amino acids.

Material for sequencing was tumor tissue. The TCR sequence derives from a male donor with papillary thyroid cancer or a benign thyroid nodule (not recorded which). Some clones in this sample may be carry-over from other donors' samples. The chain recombines TRBV20-1 with TRBJ1-5, with D perhaps matching TRBD1 (5 bases). The CDR3 nucleotides read TGCAGTGCTATGGGGGTCGGCGGACTCAATCAGCCCCAGCATTTT. Translated: CSAMGVGGLNQPQHF.